This TCR beta chain came from a study of lung T cells in sarcoidosis with Löfgren's syndrome. Study-wide context: Analyses focused on Löfgren's syndrome patients.

Study-wide points: Recognition of an unidentified sarcoidosis antigen was only suggested. Shared TRAV12-1 and TRBV2 CDR3 motifs across Löfgren's syndrome patients reportedly suggested public CD4+ TCRs. TRAV12-1 and TRBV2 were reportedly most expanded in Löfgren's patients.

This clonotype is labeled medium-sized (0.01 to 0.1%). Its target is unknown. CDR3 size: 15 residues. The germline V gene encodes CDR1 MNHNS and CDR2 SASEGT. V shed 0 bases and J shed 0 bases, with 8 bases lying between them. TCRdb passed the reads through MiXCR, listing each CDR3 protein once. This table has about 2,900 distinct CDR3 sequences, 25% to 30% appearing once. The sequenced sample was CD4+ T cells from bronchoalveolar lavage. V and J are TRBV6-1 and TRBJ1-1; D remains ambiguous. The sequence came from a human donor with sarcoidosis (Löfgren's syndrome or another form), or a control subject (not recorded which). The CDR3 region has the DNA TGTGCCAGCAGTGAAGCTGGCAGGCTGAACACTGAAGCTTTCTTT. This translates into CASSEAGRLNTEAFF.